Shown below are 18 T cell receptor beta chains from a single sample sequenced in a study of radiotherapy plus CTLA-4 blockade in lung cancer. Only in-frame clones appear in the TCRdb table, and some are missing; sequencing was by immunoSEQ multiplex PCR. The sample carries 40,000 to 60,000 clones, approximately 78% recorded once. Sequenced here: peripheral blood, sampled from a patient treated with radiotherapy plus ipilimumab. The source of these receptors is a human donor with non-small cell lung cancer who had stable disease on radiotherapy plus ipilimumab.

V usage is TRBV13 and J usage is TRBJ1-5, with a weak D call TRBD1 (5 bases). The germline gives CDR1 PRHDT, CDR2 FYEKMQ (reference sequence). This CDR3 region has 14 residues. V was trimmed by 0 bases and J by 5 bases, leaving 8 bases between them. Written as DNA, the CDR3 is TGTGCCAGCAGCTTAGGAGGGGTGGATCAGCCCCAGCATTTT. Its protein is CASSLGGVDQPQHF.

The chain has TRBV5-6 and TRBJ1-1; TRBD1 aligns across 8 bases. Germline CDR1 SGHDT, CDR2 YYEEEE. The CDR3 is 15 amino acids. V lost 5 bases to trimming and J lost 3 bases; unmatched junction nucleotides: 9. This CDR3 is CASRRTGSGDTEAFF. The CDR3 bases are TGTGCCAGCAGGCGGACAGGGAGCGGGGACACTGAAGCTTTCTTT.

This rearrangement joins TRBV9 to TRBJ2-1; 9 bases match TRBD2. Germline V gene data show CDR1 as SGDLS and CDR2 as YYNGEE. With 0 bases clipped from V and 2 bases from J, the junction kept 6 bases outside the gene matches. The CDR3 consists of 17 residues. CDR3 bases: TGTGCCAGCAGCGTAGGGGGCGGGAGGGTAACCTACAATGAGCAGTTCTTC. Translated, it gives CASSVGGGRVTYNEQFF.

V usage is TRBV7-3 and J usage is TRBJ2-6; 8 nucleotides align to TRBD1. Germline V gene data show CDR1 as SGHTA and CDR2 as FQGTGA. This CDR3 spans 16 amino acids. With V trimmed by 6 bases and J by 6 bases, 10 bases remained unmatched. CDR3 nucleotide sequence: TGTGCCAGCAGAGCAGGGGGCCCTGTAGAGGCCAACGTCCTGACTTTC. Translated, it gives CASRAGGPVEANVLTF.

The table lists this clone with a count of one. J is TRBJ2-3 and V is TRBV7-3; TRBD1 matches at 9 bases. The CDR3 runs 14 residues. V shed 5 bases and J 7 bases; nucleotides not matched to a gene: 7. CDR1 is SGHTA and CDR2 is FQGTGA in the germline V gene. The CDR3 nucleotides read TGTGCCAGCAGCATCGGACAGGGGCGAAATACGCAGTATTTT. The encoded protein is CASSIGQGRNTQYF.

The chain uses TRBV10-1 and TRBJ2-3; 8 nucleotides align to TRBD2. The CDR3 consists of 18 residues. The V gene's germline CDR1 is WNHNN and CDR2 SYGVQD (reference sequence). The ends lost 4 bases at V and 0 bases at J; junction bases unmatched: 12. In DNA form, the CDR3 reads TGCGCCAGCAGTGTCGGTAGCGGGATCCCAAGTAGCACAGATACGCAGTATTTT. Protein sequence: CASSVGSGIPSSTDTQYF.

This clone was recorded a few times. The chain links TRBV6-6 to TRBJ1-5, with D possibly TRBD1 on 6 matching bases. This CDR3 contains 13 residues. The germline V gene encodes CDR1 MNHNY and CDR2 SVGAGI (reference sequence). Trimming stripped 6 bases from V and 7 bases from J, with 13 bases between. CDR3 loop: CASRHRVEQPQHF. CDR3 DNA sequence: TGTGCCAGCAGACACAGGGTCGAGCAGCCCCAGCATTTT.

V is TRBV10-3 and J is TRBJ2-1; TRBD2 matches 7 bases. V dropped 5 bases and J dropped 6; count of bases not matched to a gene: 4. Germline CDR1 and CDR2: ENHRY and SYGVKD. The CDR3 runs to 13 residues. The chain's CDR3 is CAISLLAANEQFF. The CDR3 DNA reads as TGTGCCATCAGTTTGCTAGCGGCCAATGAGCAGTTCTTC.

DNA of the CDR3: TGTGCCAGCAGTCCGGGACAGGGGAGTGCCTTAGGAAAGAACAATGAGCAGTTCTTC. It translates to CASSPGQGSALGKNNEQFF. The V call is TRBV27, the J call TRBJ2-1; 10 bases align to TRBD1. The germline V gene encodes CDR1 MNHEY and CDR2 SMNVEV (reference sequence). Trimming removed 5 bases from V and 5 bases from J; junction bases left unmatched: 18. The CDR3 contains 19 residues.

The genes are TRBV5-1 and TRBJ1-1; maybe TRBD1 (5 bases). Germline CDR1 is SGHRS and CDR2 is YFSETQ. The CDR3 runs to 14 residues. Between the trimmed V and J ends, which lost 0 bases and 5 bases, there was a span of 11 bases. The CDR3: CASSLEGARTEAFF. The CDR3 DNA reads TGCGCCAGCAGCTTGGAAGGGGCGCGTACTGAAGCTTTCTTT.

The rearrangement joins TRBV7-8 to TRBJ1-2; TRBD1 matches 11 bases. V gave up 1 base and J gave up 6 bases; unmatched junction bases: 4. Germline values: CDR1 SGHVS, CDR2 FQNEAQ. The CDR3 has 15 residues. The CDR3 bases are TGTGCCAGCAGCTTAGGGACAGGGGGCTCGGATGGCTACACCTTC. Protein: CASSLGTGGSDGYTF.

The chain recombines TRBV7-9 with TRBJ2-2; no clear D gene. The CDR3 totals 14 residues. CDR1 is SEHNR, CDR2 FQNEAQ, per germline (reference sequence). Between the trimmed V and J ends, which lost 6 bases and 1 base, there was a span of 9 bases. The CDR3 DNA sequence: TGTGCCAGCAGATTCAATCAGAACACCGGGGAGCTGTTTTTT. This translates into CASRFNQNTGELFF.

J is TRBJ2-5 and V is TRBV6-5; the match to TRBD2 covers 7 bases. The CDR3 loop spans 13 amino acids. Losses at the gene ends were 6 bases for V and 4 bases for J; bases not matched to a gene: 5. In germline, CDR1 is MNHEY, CDR2 SVGAGI. The CDR3 is CASSAGVGETQYF. The CDR3 DNA is TGTGCCAGCAGCGCGGGAGTGGGAGAGACCCAGTACTTC.

CDR3 nucleotide sequence: TGTGCCAGCAGTGGGCCAGGTACGCAGTATTTT. This encodes CASSGPGTQYF. The gene calls are TRBV25-1 and TRBJ2-3; no clear D. Trimming cost V 4 bases and J 8 bases, with 7 bases left between them. Germline V gene data show CDR1 as MGHDK and CDR2 as SYGVNS. This CDR3 comprises 11 residues.

In its sample, this clone was seen once. The chain combines TRBV5-4 with TRBJ2-1; 8 bases match TRBD2. CDR1 is SGHNT, CDR2 YYREEE, per germline (reference sequence). This CDR3 has 16 residues. V lost 0 bases to trimming and J lost 7 bases; unmatched junction nucleotides: 9. The CDR3 DNA sequence: TGTGCCAGCAGCTTGGCCTATGGGACTAGTAATAATGAGCAGTTCTTC. Protein product: CASSLAYGTSNNEQFF.

The rearrangement uses TRBV9 and TRBJ1-1; D is uncertain. Germline-derived CDR1 and CDR2 are SGDLS and YYNGEE. Between the trimmed V and J ends, which lost 3 bases and 1 base, there was a span of 7 bases. The CDR3 consists of 13 residues. CDR3 sequence: CASSDNANTEAFF. CDR3 DNA: TGTGCCAGCAGCGACAATGCGAACACTGAAGCTTTCTTT.

By share, this clone counts as medium-sized. The rearrangement uses TRBV18 and TRBJ2-7; D not resolved. The CDR3 spans 14 residues. CDR1 is KGHSH and CDR2 is LQKENI in the germline V gene. The germline V and J ends were trimmed by 4 bases and 1 base, with 11 bases remaining between them. DNA for the CDR3: TGTGCCAGCTCACACCCGGTCTCTTCCTACGAGCAGTACTTC. Protein sequence: CASSHPVSSYEQYF.

The chain combines TRBV4-3 with TRBJ2-4, with D unclear. CDR3 length equals 15 residues. The germline gives CDR1 LGHNA, CDR2 YSLEER. V gave up 0 bases and J gave up 6 bases, with 12 bases separating them. CDR3 residues: CASSQDLNRRNIQYF. CDR3 DNA sequence: TGCGCCAGCAGCCAAGATCTGAATAGGAGAAACATTCAGTACTTC.